This TCR beta chain was captured in a study of blood T cell repertoires in COVID-19. The wider study: The origin of the acute and convalescent COVID-19 samples was the United States, Italy and Spain. In each case, the material was cDNA or gDNA derived from T cells, B-cell-depleted T cells, or PBMCs.

Original handling: Amplified reference gene primers provided the basis for estimating nucleated cell counts. TCRdb keeps only in-frame clones here, not all; method: immunoSEQ multiplex PCR. The DNA was the basis for D and trimming; V, J and clone size are from that table. The data show about 180,000 clones, around 85% seen once. The clonotype was recovered from a human donor with active or convalescent COVID-19. The donor label of this sample is uncertain. The material sequenced was peripheral blood.

CDR3: CASTRDTNNEQFF. CDR3 coding DNA: TGTGCCAGCACCAGGGACACTAACAATGAGCAGTTCTTC. This chain uses TRBV12-3 or TRBV12-4 with TRBJ2-1; possibly TRBD1 for D (6 bases). There are 13 residues in the CDR3. Trimming took off 7 bases at V and 5 bases at J, with 12 bases between the two ends.